This passage covers 30 T cell receptor beta chains from one sample sequenced in a study of T cell repertoires in cytomegalovirus infection. Antigens for these TCRs are unknown. One entry per CDR3 protein results from TCRdb running MiXCR on the reads. Of roughly 730,000 distinct CDR3 sequences listed, about 33% are singletons. Sequenced material: cultured PBMCs, taken from culture after CMV antigen stimulation. The source of these receptors is a human donor in good health (CMV status not recorded). Some clones in this sample may be carry-over from other donors' samples.

The J gene is TRBJ1-2, the V gene TRBV7-3, with unresolved D. Germline CDR1 reads SGHTA; CDR2 reads FQGTGA. V dropped 5 bases and J dropped 4 bases, with 8 bases sitting between them. The CDR3 spans 12 residues. This CDR3 is CASSKGLYGYTF. The DNA of the CDR3 is TGTGCCAGCAGCAAGGGCCTCTATGGCTACACCTTC.

V is TRBV7-4 and J is TRBJ2-7, with 9 bases fitting TRBD2. The CDR3 has 14 amino acids. The germline V gene has CDR1 SGHVT and CDR2 SQSDAQ. V dropped 5 bases and J dropped 4; count of bases not matched to a gene: 6. The CDR3 nucleotides read TGTGCCAGCAGCAAAGCGGGAGGTATATACGAGCAGTACTTC. As protein: CASSKAGGIYEQYF.

The rearrangement links TRBV7-9 to TRBJ2-5, with D maybe TRBD2 (5 bases). The V gene lost 0 bases and the J gene lost 5 bases, with 13 bases spanning the gap. Germline V lookup: CDR1 SEHNR, CDR2 FQNEAQ (reference sequence). This CDR3 comprises 15 residues. CDR3 nucleotides: TGTGCCAGCAGCTTAGCTTACGGGATCGAGGAGACCCAGTACTTC. This gives the protein CASSLAYGIEETQYF.

This clonotype was recorded a few times. CDR3 sequence: CASSWGPTGNNEQFF. The CDR3 region has the DNA TGTGCCAGCAGTTGGGGACCGACAGGGAACAATGAGCAGTTCTTC. The chain is built from TRBV6-1 and TRBJ2-1; 7 bases align to TRBD1. Germline CDR1 reads MNHNS; CDR2 reads SASEGT. The CDR3 is 15 amino acids. Trimming removed 5 bases from V and 5 bases from J; junction bases left unmatched: 9.

This clonotype was detected ten times or more. V is TRBV7-2 and J is TRBJ2-3; 10 positions agree with TRBD2. CDR3 length equals 15 residues. V lost 5 bases and J lost 6; bases outside the gene matches: 8. Germline CDR1 and CDR2: SGHTA and FQGNSA. Here the CDR3 reads CASSPTSGGADTQYF. CDR3 DNA sequence: TGTGCCAGCAGCCCGACGAGCGGGGGGGCGGATACGCAGTATTTT. Full variable domain (remainder filled in from reference TRBV7-2 and TRBJ2-3): GAGVSQSPSNKVTEKGKDVELRCDPISGHTALYWYRQSLGQGLEFLIYFQGNSAPDKSGLPSDRFSAERTGGSVSTLTIQRTQQEDSAVYLCASSPTSGGADTQYFGPGTRLTVL.

The rearrangement joins TRBV10-3 to TRBJ1-4; 7 bases map to TRBD1. Germline CDR1 is ENHRY and CDR2 is SYGVKD. V dropped 4 bases and J dropped 7; count of bases not matched to a gene: 6. CDR3 length: 14 residues. CDR3 loop: CAISATGRGEKLFF. CDR3 nucleotide sequence: TGTGCCATCAGTGCGACAGGGAGAGGTGAAAAACTGTTTTTT.

This clonotype was seen only a few times. The rearrangement joins TRBV27 to TRBJ2-6; D is undetermined. The V end lost 5 bases, the J end lost 0 bases, and 11 bases lay between the germline ends. This CDR3 is built from 16 residues. Germline lookup yields CDR1 MNHEY and CDR2 SMNVEV (reference sequence). CDR3 DNA sequence: TGTGCCAGCAGTGCCCTATTCGGCTCTGGGGCCAACGTCCTGACTTTC. This gives the protein CASSALFGSGANVLTF.

This clonotype was counted a few times. This sequence joins TRBV7-2 and TRBJ1-2; no definite D call. Trimming removed 3 bases from V and 6 bases from J, with 11 bases in between. CDR1 and CDR2 (germline): SGHTA, FQGNSA. The CDR3 extends over 13 amino acids. The CDR3 bases are TGTGCCAGCAGCTTTCCGCCGCGCGATGGCTACACCTTC. Protein sequence: CASSFPPRDGYTF. The variable domain in full, completed from reference TRBV7-2 and TRBJ1-2, reads GAGVSQSPSNKVTEKGKDVELRCDPISGHTALYWYRQSLGQGLEFLIYFQGNSAPDKSGLPSDRFSAERTGGSVSTLTIQRTQQEDSAVYLCASSFPPRDGYTFGSGTRLTVV.

The chain combines TRBV2 with TRBJ1-6; D may be TRBD1 (6 bases). Germline lookup yields CDR1 SNHLY and CDR2 FYNNEI. Trimming removed 6 bases from V and 5 bases from J, with 14 bases in between. This CDR3 is 15 amino acids long. CDR3 coding DNA: TGTGCCAGCAGCGAACAGGGAACCGATAATTCACCCCTCCACTTT. Protein product: CASSEQGTDNSPLHF.

This chain connects TRBV6-8 to TRBJ2-5, with D possibly called TRBD1 or TRBD2 (6 bases each). The length of the CDR3 is 14 residues. Germline CDR1 MNHGY, CDR2 SAAAGT. V dropped 2 bases and J dropped 5 bases, with 12 bases sitting between them. The CDR3 sequence is CASSYGGPVETQYF. CDR3 nucleotide sequence: TGTGCCAGCAGTTACGGGGGGCCGGTGGAGACCCAGTACTTC.

The chain joins TRBV2 to TRBJ2-1, with 7 nucleotides matching TRBD1. This CDR3 region has 12 residues. Germline V gene data show CDR1 as SNHLY and CDR2 as FYNNEI. The V and J ends lost 5 bases and 8 bases, in that order; junction bases with no gene match: 3. The CDR3 DNA sequence: TGTGCCAGCAGTCGCGGACAGGATGAGCAGTTCTTC. This translates into CASSRGQDEQFF.

V usage is TRBV7-6 and J usage is TRBJ2-6, with D possibly matching TRBD2 (6 bases). Germline V CDR1 and CDR2: SGHVS, FNYEAQ. V lost 5 bases, J lost 0 bases, and 14 bases lay in between. CDR3 length equals 17 residues. CDR3 sequence: CASSPGVGFSGANVLTF. The CDR3 coding sequence is TGTGCCAGCAGCCCGGGGGTGGGTTTCTCTGGGGCCAACGTCCTGACTTTC.

The rearrangement joins TRBV18 to TRBJ2-2; 7 bases agree with TRBD2. The V and J ends lost 4 bases and 3 bases, in that order; junction bases with no gene match: 11. Per germline, CDR1 KGHSH and CDR2 LQKENI. The CDR3 length is 17 residues. The CDR3 sequence is CASSLNRAGEDTGELFF. The CDR3 DNA reads as TGTGCCAGCTCACTGAATAGGGCGGGAGAGGACACCGGGGAGCTGTTTTTT.

The chain employs TRBV2 and TRBJ1-1; D is uncertain. V was clipped by 3 bases and J by 4 bases, with 12 bases between them. Germline values: CDR1 SNHLY, CDR2 FYNNEI. This CDR3 has 14 residues. The CDR3 here is CASSDGKSGTEAFF. As DNA, the CDR3 is TGTGCCAGCAGTGACGGGAAATCAGGCACTGAAGCTTTCTTT.

V and J are TRBV2 and TRBJ1-2; 10 bases fit TRBD1. Germline CDR1 and CDR2: SNHLY and FYNNEI. The CDR3 totals 14 residues. V gave up 6 bases and J gave up 2 bases; unmatched junction bases: 3. CDR3 in amino acids: CASRGGQGNYGYTF. CDR3 nucleotide sequence: TGTGCCAGCAGGGGGGGACAGGGGAACTATGGCTACACCTTC.

The chain links TRBV10-3 to TRBJ2-2; 10 bases line up with TRBD2. This CDR3 contains 16 residues. V shed 11 bases and J 4 bases; nucleotides not matched to a gene: 13. The germline CDR1 and CDR2 sequences are ENHRY and SYGVKD. The CDR3: CASSGGAQGVTGELFF. The CDR3 coding sequence is TGTGCCTCGAGCGGGGGGGCTCAGGGAGTCACCGGGGAGCTGTTTTTT.

In its sample, this clonotype was seen many times. This chain connects TRBV7-8 to TRBJ1-2; D gene unclear. CDR3 length equals 13 residues. Germline values: CDR1 SGHVS, CDR2 FQNEAQ. Trimming stripped 1 base from V and 4 bases from J, with 7 bases between. The CDR3 nucleotides read TGTGCCAGCAGCTTAGGGTCCCTCTATGGCTACACCTTC. It is translated as CASSLGSLYGYTF.

This clonotype was seen a handful of times. The V gene is TRBV6-1, the J gene TRBJ2-3; 16 nucleotides agree with TRBD2. V trimming: 4 bases; J trimming: 9 bases; junction bases outside the gene matches: 7. The CDR3 totals 16 residues. Germline CDR1 MNHNS, CDR2 SASEGT. CDR3 nucleotides: TGTGCCAGCAGTGGACCGGGACTAGCGGGAGGGTCCACGCAGTATTTT. It translates to CASSGPGLAGGSTQYF.

The CDR3 spells CASSVREAYNEQFF. In nucleotides, the CDR3 is TGTGCCAGCAGTGTCAGGGAAGCCTACAATGAGCAGTTCTTC. The chain recombines TRBV2 with TRBJ2-1; tentative D call: TRBD1 (5 bases). This CDR3 comprises 14 residues. CDR1 and CDR2 from the germline V gene are SNHLY and FYNNEI. V was pared by 4 bases and J by 2 bases, with 9 bases between.

The V gene is TRBV4-3, the J gene TRBJ1-2; possibly TRBD1 for D (5 bases). Trimming removed 0 bases from V and 5 bases from J, with 16 bases in between. This CDR3 is built from 16 residues. Germline CDR1 reads LGHNA; CDR2 reads YSLEER. DNA of the CDR3: TGCGCCAGCAGCCAAGAGGAGGGGCTCGGGGCGTATGGCTACACCTTC. It is translated as CASSQEEGLGAYGYTF.

The V and J genes are TRBV5-4 and TRBJ2-3, with 10 bases matching TRBD2. Looked up from germline, CDR1 is SGHNT and CDR2 is YYREEE (reference sequence). CDR3 length equals 17 residues. J gave up 1 base and V 4 bases, and 9 bases lay outside the gene matches. The CDR3 reads CASSPTSGGAGTDTQYF. The CDR3 DNA is TGTGCCAGCAGCCCTACCAGCGGGGGGGCCGGCACAGATACGCAGTATTTT. The full variable domain, completed using reference TRBV5-4 and TRBJ2-3, is ETGVTQSPTHLIKTRGQQVTLRCSSQSGHNTVSWYQQALGQGPQFIFQYYREEENGRGNFPPRFSGLQFPNYSSELNVNALELDDSALYLCASSPTSGGAGTDTQYFGPGTRLTVL.

The J gene is TRBJ2-6, the V gene TRBV20-1; possibly TRBD1 or TRBD2 for D (5 bases each). V lost 6 bases and J lost 3, with 12 bases in between. The CDR3 covers 14 residues. The germline CDR1 and CDR2 sequences are DFQATT and SNEGSKA (reference sequence). CDR3 nucleotide sequence: TGCAGTGCCCCGAGAGGGGATGGGGCCAACGTCCTGACTTTC. Protein: CSAPRGDGANVLTF.

V usage is TRBV5-6 and J usage is TRBJ2-2; 7 bases fit TRBD2. This CDR3 spans 16 amino acids. The junction had 10 bases not matched to a gene; V was cut back by 4 bases and J by 4 bases. Germline values: CDR1 SGHDT, CDR2 YYEEEE. CDR3 sequence (DNA): TGTGCCAGCAGCACCCTTGCGGGAGCCATCACCGGGGAGCTGTTTTTT. It yields the protein CASSTLAGAITGELFF.

This clonotype was picked up a small number of times. The rearrangement links TRBV6-6 to TRBJ1-5, with 12 bases fitting TRBD1. The CDR3 extends over 17 amino acids. Germline V gene sequence: CDR1 MNHNY, CDR2 SVGAGI (reference sequence). V lost 7 bases to trimming and J lost 3 bases; unmatched junction nucleotides: 10. CDR3 in amino acids: CASTKGTGGPTNQPQHF. DNA for the CDR3: TGTGCCAGCACCAAGGGGACAGGGGGCCCCACCAATCAGCCCCAGCATTTT.

This clonotype occurred a few times. The chain carries TRBV12-3 or TRBV12-4 and TRBJ1-4; D not resolved. V was cut by 6 bases and J by 0 bases, with 14 bases left in between. This CDR3 spans 16 amino acids. CDR3 nucleotides: TGTGCCAGCAGCTCTCCGGCCCGAGCAACTAATGAAAAACTGTTTTTT. Protein product: CASSSPARATNEKLFF.

This clonotype was counted between two and nine times. The chain uses TRBV7-6 and TRBJ1-5, with D uncertain. The V end was cut by 5 bases, the J end by 1 base, with 15 bases between. This CDR3 has 16 amino acids. From germline, CDR1 is SGHVS and CDR2 FNYEAQ. The CDR3, as DNA: TGTGCCAGCAGCCCATTTTCTCACGGGAGCAATCAGCCCCAGCATTTT. Encoded protein: CASSPFSHGSNQPQHF.

This clonotype showed up just a few times. The genes are TRBV7-9 and TRBJ2-1, with 10 bases that match TRBD2. Germline CDR1 and CDR2: SEHNR and FQNEAQ (reference sequence). Losses at the gene ends were 3 bases for V and 7 bases for J; bases not matched to a gene: 15. This CDR3 has 18 residues. In DNA, the CDR3 is TGTGCCAGCAGCTTTTTGGAAGAAGCGGGGGGGCCTGCGAATGAGCAGTTCTTC. It codes for CASSFLEEAGGPANEQFF.

The V call is TRBV12-5, the J call TRBJ2-7; 10 bases agree with TRBD2. This CDR3 is 15 amino acids long. CDR1 and CDR2 (germline): LGHNT, FRNRAP. This CDR3 is CAPTPGLARSYEQYF. For the CDR3, the DNA is TGTGCACCGACCCCGGGACTAGCGAGATCCTACGAGCAGTACTTC. Combining the CDR3 with reference TRBV12-5 and TRBJ2-7 gives the whole variable domain DARVTQTPRHKVTEMGQEVTMRCQPILGHNTVFWYRQTMMQGLELLAYFRNRAPLDDSGMPKDRFSAEMPDATLATLKIQPSEPRDSAVYFCAPTPGLARSYEQYFGPGTRLTVT.

This clonotype came up a few times. V is TRBV4-2 and J is TRBJ2-3, with TRBD2 identical over 8 bases. The CDR3 loop spans 16 amino acids. J gave up 4 bases and V 4 bases, and 10 bases lay outside the gene matches. Per germline, CDR1 LGHNA and CDR2 YNFKEQ. The CDR3 reads CASSRIGTSGADTQYF. The CDR3 DNA reads TGTGCCAGCAGCCGGATCGGGACTAGTGGTGCAGATACGCAGTATTTT.

This clonotype showed up just a few times. The chain links TRBV20-1 to TRBJ1-1, with 8 bases matching TRBD1. The CDR3 contains 13 residues. CDR1 and CDR2 (germline): DFQATT, SNEGSKA (reference sequence). V lost 5 bases, J lost 5 bases, and 7 bases stayed unmatched. The CDR3 region has the DNA TGCAGTGCTCCAGACAGGGGTTATACTGAAGCTTTCTTT. Amino acids: CSAPDRGYTEAFF.